These 15 T cell receptor beta chains originate from one sample sequenced in a study of cytomegalovirus exposure and HLA in healthy donors (dated by TCRdb to about 2017). The library was prepared using the immunoSEQ multiplex PCR assay. A mixture of 60 forward primers for TCR Vbeta segments and 13 reverse primers for TCR Jbeta segments was used in the multiplex PCR. What TCRdb holds here is the immuneACCESS table cut down to in-frame rearrangements. Part of the clones is not present; checked against another copy, under half of the missing clones reflect an unresolved V gene, and the others are unexplained. The table for this sample lists 150,000 or so clones. Jointly, the top ten make up 1.5% to 2% of the sample. The sample taken for sequencing was PBMCs. The receptor set was obtained from a woman in her thirties or forties in good health and CMV-seropositive.

The V and J genes are TRBV7-2 and TRBJ2-1, with a tentative D call TRBD1 (6 bases). The CDR3 has 15 amino acids. Germline V gene lookup returns CDR1 SGHTA and CDR2 FQGNSA. Trimming cost V 0 bases and J 4 bases, with 10 bases left between them. CDR3 nucleotides: TGTGCCAGCAGCTTAGCGCACGGACAGTACAATGAGCAGTTCTTC. Residues: CASSLAHGQYNEQFF.

The rearrangement joins TRBV5-8 to TRBJ1-5, with 8 positions matching TRBD1. This CDR3 region has 14 residues. CDR1 and CDR2 (germline): SGHTS, YDEGEE. The trim removed 1 base at V and 6 bases at J, leaving 3 bases unmatched. The DNA of the CDR3 is TGTGCCAGCAGCTTGAGACAGGGGATTCAGCCCCAGCATTTT. This sequence encodes CASSLRQGIQPQHF.

Concerning this clone: This sample includes further DNA sequences coding for the same CDR3. The CDR3 bases are TGCGCCAGCAGCTTGGGACAGGGGGTGTACAATGAGCAGTTCTTC. Translated, it gives CASSLGQGVYNEQFF. This chain links TRBV5-1 with TRBJ2-1, with 9 bases aligning to TRBD1. The junction had 2 bases not matched to a gene; V was cut back by 0 bases and J by 4 bases. Germline lookup yields CDR1 SGHRS and CDR2 YFSETQ. The CDR3 contains 15 residues. Combining the CDR3 with reference TRBV5-1 and TRBJ2-1 gives the whole variable domain KAGVTQTPRYLIKTRGQQVTLSCSPISGHRSVSWYQQTPGQGLQFLFEYFSETQRNKGNFPGRFSGRQFSNSRSEMNVSTLELGDSALYLCASSLGQGVYNEQFFGPGTRLTVL.

The chain links TRBV6-6 to TRBJ2-7; 9 nucleotides match TRBD1. The germline gives CDR1 MNHNY, CDR2 SVGAGI (reference sequence). The CDR3 extends over 12 amino acids. The V gene end was trimmed by 6 bases and the J gene end by 9 bases; junction bases not matched to a gene: 6. The DNA for the CDR3 is TGTGCCAGCAGCCTGGACAGGGGCGGGCAGTACTTC. Protein: CASSLDRGGQYF.

The genes are TRBV19 and TRBJ1-1; perhaps TRBD1 as D (5 bases). Germline CDR1 LNHDA, CDR2 SQIVND (reference sequence). The ends were cut back, 6 bases at V and 3 bases at J, with 20 bases in the middle. The CDR3 runs 16 residues. CDR3 in DNA: TGTGCCAGTAGCACAGTTTATGGTCGCAGGGACACTGAAGCTTTCTTT. Translated: CASSTVYGRRDTEAFF.

The CDR3 loop reads CASQEGHYTDTQYF. CDR3 DNA: TGCGCCAGCCAGGAAGGCCATTACACAGATACGCAGTATTTT. The gene calls are TRBV10-1 and TRBJ2-3; D not resolved. CDR1 WNHNN and CDR2 SYGVQD come from the germline V gene (reference sequence). The CDR3 sequence is 14 residues long. V gave up 8 bases and J gave up 2 bases, with 14 bases separating them.

V gene TRBV6-5 combines with J gene TRBJ2-7; maybe TRBD1 (6 bases). The CDR3 covers 15 residues. The V end was cut by 6 bases, the J end by 1 base, with 16 bases between. CDR1 is MNHEY and CDR2 is SVGAGI in the germline V gene. In nucleotides, the CDR3 is TGTGCCAGCAGCCGGGACACTCCCTCTTCCTACGAGCAGTACTTC. This codes for CASSRDTPSSYEQYF.

V usage is TRBV6-5 and J usage is TRBJ2-1, with D possibly being TRBD2 (5 bases). Germline lookup yields CDR1 MNHEY and CDR2 SVGAGI. This CDR3 region has 14 residues. V dropped 6 bases and J dropped 4 bases, with 13 bases sitting between them. The CDR3 nucleotides read TGTGCCAGCAGCCCCCGGGATTTTTACAATGAGCAGTTCTTC. Translation gives CASSPRDFYNEQFF.

The chain links TRBV7-9 to TRBJ2-1; 8 bases map to TRBD2. Germline V lookup: CDR1 SEHNR, CDR2 FQNEAQ (reference sequence). The CDR3 extends over 16 amino acids. V was pared by 1 base and J by 8 bases, with 10 bases of the junction left unmatched. The CDR3 loop is CASSLGLPAGVDEQFF. CDR3 DNA sequence: TGTGCCAGCAGCTTAGGGCTTCCAGCGGGAGTGGATGAGCAGTTCTTC.

The V call is TRBV7-2, the J call TRBJ1-2, with D tentatively TRBD1 (6 bases). The V gene lost 4 bases and the J gene lost 7 bases, with 10 bases spanning the gap. Germline lookup yields CDR1 SGHTA and CDR2 FQGNSA. CDR3 length equals 12 residues. The CDR3 region has the DNA TGTGCCAGCAGCTATTTGACAGGTGGCTACACCTTC. Amino acids: CASSYLTGGYTF.

This chain connects TRBV29-1 to TRBJ1-1; TRBD1 agrees at 7 bases. V shed 3 bases and J 3 bases; nucleotides not matched to a gene: 1. Germline CDR1 SQVTM, CDR2 ANQGSEA. The CDR3 covers 12 residues. The CDR3 DNA is TGCAGCGTTGACAGGGGGTACACTGAAGCTTTCTTT. It translates to CSVDRGYTEAFF.

The chain employs TRBV2 and TRBJ2-7; TRBD1 might be the D (7 bases). Germline CDR1 SNHLY, CDR2 FYNNEI. This CDR3 has 16 residues. V lost 7 bases and J lost 2, with 21 bases in between. The CDR3, as DNA: TGTGCCAGCAATGGAGGAGGGGGCGTCTTCACCTACGAGCAGTACTTC. As protein: CASNGGGGVFTYEQYF.

The rearrangement uses TRBV19 and TRBJ2-1, with no clear D. The germline V gene has CDR1 LNHDA and CDR2 SQIVND (reference sequence). This CDR3 spans 14 amino acids. V lost 6 bases, J lost 3 bases, and 12 bases lay in between. The DNA for the CDR3 is TGTGCCAGTAGCCCAGGAACCCTCTACAATGAGCAGTTCTTC. Its protein is CASSPGTLYNEQFF.

The chain has TRBV9 and TRBJ2-3; the D gene is possibly TRBD2 (6 bases). CDR3 length: 15 amino acids. The germline V gene encodes CDR1 SGDLS and CDR2 YYNGEE. The V end was cut by 0 bases, the J end by 2 bases, with 10 bases between. CDR3: CASSVDSSVTDTQYF. The DNA for the CDR3 is TGTGCCAGCAGCGTAGATTCTAGCGTCACAGATACGCAGTATTTT.

This sequence joins TRBV2 and TRBJ2-7; 11 bases fit TRBD2. In germline, CDR1 is SNHLY, CDR2 FYNNEI. This CDR3 comprises 15 residues. J lost 5 bases, V lost 5 bases, and 8 bases had no gene match. The CDR3 DNA sequence: TGTGCCAGCAGTTTCACTAGCGGGAGTTCGGACGAGCAGTACTTC. It codes for CASSFTSGSSDEQYF.